This T cell receptor (beta chain) derives from a study of circulating and synovial CD4+ cells in juvenile arthritis. Study-wide findings and caveats: Some such blood samples were as oligoclonal as synovium.

The germline V gene has CDR1 SGHTA and CDR2 FQGTGA. Trimming at V came to 5 bases and at J to 1 base, leaving 5 bases not matched to a gene. The CDR3 is made up of 16 amino acids. Comment on this clone: Its antigen is as yet unknown.

TCRdb keeps only in-frame clones here, not all; method: immunoSEQ multiplex PCR. The table lists under 35,000 clones, 93% of them singletons. Sequenced sample: CD4+ T cells from blood. The receptor's source is a human donor with juvenile idiopathic arthritis. V gene TRBV7-3 combines with J gene TRBJ2-2; TRBD2 matches at 9 bases. The CDR3 reads CASSPKTSGNTGELFF. For the CDR3, the DNA is TGTGCCAGCAGCCCGAAGACTAGCGGGAACACCGGGGAGCTGTTTTTT.